This TCR beta chain was recovered during a study of blood T cell repertoires in COVID-19. Study-wide background: Sources were T cells, B-cell-depleted T cells, or PBMCs; the material itself was cDNA or gDNA.

Germline CDR1 reads PRHDT; CDR2 reads FYEKMQ (reference sequence). The CDR3 covers 15 residues. The V end was cut by 1 base, the J end by 1 base, with 10 bases between. This clone has more than one count but fewer than ten. In the original analysis: How many nucleated cells were present was estimated from reference gene primer amplification. Clones were sequenced by immunoSEQ multiplex PCR, and TCRdb holds only the in-frame ones, with some missing. Clone size and V and J calls were adopted from that table, with D and trimming inferred from the DNA. The sample has approximately 88,000 clones, less than 85% seen once.

The receptor's source is a man over 45 who had recovered from COVID-19. The chain combines TRBV13 with TRBJ2-5; D is undetermined. The sequenced sample consisted of peripheral blood. The CDR3 nucleotides read TGTGCCAGCAGCTTAGAAGTGGGCTCCCAAGAGACCCAGTACTTC. Protein sequence: CASSLEVGSQETQYF.